These 25 T cell receptor beta chains originate from one sample sequenced in a study of T cell changes during pregnancy in multiple sclerosis. The table came from immunoSEQ multiplex PCR; TCRdb's copy has only in-frame clones and leaves some out. This repertoire shows approximately 98,000 clones, approximately 90% found once; its top ten account for about 2.5%. Source: peripheral blood, taken after pregnancy. The receptors originated from a female donor in good health, enrolled as a control in a pregnancy study.

The rearrangement joins TRBV6-5 to TRBJ1-2; TRBD1 is a possible D gene (5 bases). V gave up 6 bases and J gave up 4 bases, with 15 bases separating them. This CDR3 contains 14 residues. The germline gives CDR1 MNHEY, CDR2 SVGAGI. The CDR3 spells CASSPGRAVYGYTF. DNA for the CDR3: TGTGCCAGCAGCCCGGGCAGGGCGGTCTATGGCTACACCTTC.

V gene TRBV29-1 combines with J gene TRBJ2-2; tentatively, D is TRBD2 (6 bases). The V end lost 1 base, the J end lost 0 bases, and 6 bases lay between the germline ends. The germline CDR1 and CDR2 sequences are SQVTM and ANQGSEA. The CDR3 is 14 residues long. CDR3 sequence reads: CSVEAGANTGELFF. The DNA of the CDR3 is TGCAGCGTTGAAGCGGGGGCGAACACCGGGGAGCTGTTTTTT.

This chain uses TRBV7-2 with TRBJ1-3, with TRBD1 matching over 7 bases. The trim removed 1 base at V and 6 bases at J, leaving 9 bases unmatched. CDR3 size: 16 residues. Germline V CDR1 and CDR2: SGHTA, FQGNSA. For the CDR3, the DNA is TGTGCCAGCAGCTTAGTTTTTGGCCAGGGGGAAAACACCATATATTTT. This gives the protein CASSLVFGQGENTIYF.

This chain joins TRBV27 and TRBJ2-1, with 10 bases matching TRBD2. The CDR3 extends over 14 amino acids. Germline V gene data show CDR1 as MNHEY and CDR2 as SMNVEV (reference sequence). With 6 bases clipped from V and 6 bases from J, the junction kept 5 bases outside the gene matches. The CDR3 reads CASSPGLASNEQFF. For the CDR3, the DNA is TGTGCCAGCAGCCCGGGACTAGCGAGCAATGAGCAGTTCTTC.

This chain links TRBV9 with TRBJ1-4; 8 bases line up with TRBD1. CDR1 SGDLS and CDR2 YYNGEE come from the germline V gene. The CDR3 covers 17 residues. J gave up 4 bases and V 4 bases, and 12 bases lay outside the gene matches. The CDR3 loop is CASSSYRGEAYNEKLFF. In DNA form, the CDR3 reads TGTGCCAGCAGCTCTTACAGGGGGGAGGCGTATAATGAAAAACTGTTTTTT.

The rearrangement uses TRBV5-6 and TRBJ2-7; TRBD2 agrees at 8 bases. This CDR3 contains 13 residues. The V and J ends lost 7 bases and 5 bases, in that order; junction bases with no gene match: 8. CDR1 is SGHDT and CDR2 is YYEEEE in the germline V gene. In DNA form, the CDR3 reads TGTGCCAGCCGGGACGGGGGGGGCCACGAGCAGTACTTC. Its translation: CASRDGGGHEQYF.

The V and J genes are TRBV21-1 and TRBJ2-1; the table's D call, TRBD2, has no DNA check behind it. TRBV21-1 is assigned pseudogene status. The CDR3 loop spans 17 amino acids. The CDR3 coding sequence is TGTGCCAGCAGCAAACGTCCTAGCGCCCATTTAGGGTTTGAGCAGTTCTTC. Amino acids: CASSKRPSAHLGFEQFF.

This chain links TRBV19 with TRBJ1-3; tentatively, D is TRBD1 (6 bases). The CDR3 is made up of 13 amino acids. The ends were cut back, 9 bases at V and 8 bases at J, with 17 bases in the middle. The germline CDR1 and CDR2 sequences are LNHDA and SQIVND (reference sequence). The CDR3 nucleotides read TGTGCCAGCGGGTCGGGGGGCGCGGACACCATATATTTT. Amino acids: CASGSGGADTIYF.

The rearrangement links TRBV2 to TRBJ2-7, with TRBD2 identical over 9 bases. CDR1 and CDR2 (germline): SNHLY, FYNNEI. The CDR3 totals 13 residues. J was trimmed by 2 bases and V by 5 bases; bases with no gene match: 1. The DNA for the CDR3 is TGTGCCAGCAGTCGCGGGAGGGCCTACGAGCAGTACTTC. Amino acid sequence: CASSRGRAYEQYF. Filled out from reference TRBV2 and TRBJ2-7, the complete variable domain reads EPEVTQTPSHQVTQMGQEVILRCVPISNHLYFYWYRQILGQKVEFLVSFYNNEISEKSEIFDDQFSVERPDGSNFTLKIRSTKLEDSAMYFCASSRGRAYEQYFGPGTRLTVT.

The rearrangement joins TRBV27 to TRBJ1-1; no definite D call. Between the trimmed V and J ends, which lost 6 bases and 0 bases, there was a span of 8 bases. The germline gives CDR1 MNHEY, CDR2 SMNVEV (reference sequence). This CDR3 comprises 13 residues. As DNA, the CDR3 is TGTGCCAGCAGGGCAGGCTTGAACACTGAAGCTTTCTTT. Protein sequence: CASRAGLNTEAFF.

This clone was counted once. The V call is TRBV12-5, the J call TRBJ2-5, with D possibly TRBD2 on 5 matching bases. The assigned J gene may be wrong: the sequence end matches TRBJ2-7 better. CDR1 LGHNT and CDR2 FRNRAP come from the germline V gene. The CDR3 sequence is 13 residues long. The CDR3 sequence: CASGPAGLYEQYF. In DNA form, the CDR3 reads TGTGCTAGTGGACCTGCGGGCCTTTACGAGCAGTACTTC.

The chain links TRBV7-6 to TRBJ1-1, with TRBD1 as a possible D gene (5 bases). V shed 2 bases and J shed 8 bases, with 21 bases lying between them. CDR1 is SGHVS, CDR2 FNYEAQ, per germline. This CDR3 region has 16 residues. The CDR3 here is CASSLLSAEVQGEAFF. DNA of the CDR3: TGTGCCAGCAGCTTATTATCCGCAGAGGTTCAGGGCGAAGCTTTCTTT. The complete variable domain, with remaining parts taken from reference TRBV7-6 and TRBJ1-1, reads GAGVSQSPRYKVTKRGQDVALRCDPISGHVSLYWYRQALGQGPEFLTYFNYEAQQDKSGLPNDRFSAERPEGSISTLTIQRTEQRDSAMYRCASSLLSAEVQGEAFFGQGTRLTVV.

This chain uses TRBV9 with TRBJ1-2, with TRBD1 as a possible D gene (6 bases). CDR1 and CDR2 (germline): SGDLS, YYNGEE. The V gene lost 0 bases and the J gene lost 6 bases, with 12 bases spanning the gap. The CDR3 totals 14 residues. The CDR3 nucleotides are TGTGCCAGCAGCGTAGAGGCGGGGGCTGATGGCTACACCTTC. Translating gives CASSVEAGADGYTF.

The chain uses TRBV7-2 and TRBJ1-1; D not resolved. The CDR3 covers 15 residues. Trimming took off 1 base at V and 2 bases at J, with 11 bases between the two ends. In germline, CDR1 is SGHTA, CDR2 FQGNSA. CDR3 in amino acids: CASSLVARINTEAFF. DNA of the CDR3: TGTGCCAGCAGCTTAGTCGCCAGGATAAACACTGAAGCTTTCTTT.

This chain links TRBV18 with TRBJ1-1; D uncertain. Germline CDR1 reads KGHSH; CDR2 reads LQKENI. V was pared by 2 bases and J by 4 bases, with 8 bases between. The CDR3 extends over 13 amino acids. Written as DNA, the CDR3 is TGTGCCAGCTCACCAAGGACTGGCACTGAAGCTTTCTTT. Residues: CASSPRTGTEAFF.

V and J are TRBV19 and TRBJ1-2, with 12 bases that match TRBD1. V dropped 10 bases and J dropped 1; count of bases not matched to a gene: 7. Germline V gene sequence: CDR1 LNHDA, CDR2 SQIVND (reference sequence). This CDR3 has 15 residues. The CDR3 sequence is CAIWGQGASNYGYTF. The CDR3 nucleotides read TGTGCCATATGGGGACAGGGGGCAAGTAACTATGGCTACACCTTC.

V is TRBV9 and J is TRBJ2-3; 11 positions match TRBD2. V lost 3 bases and J lost 3; bases outside the gene matches: 6. CDR1 is SGDLS and CDR2 is YYNGEE in the germline V gene. The CDR3 has 16 residues. The CDR3 protein is CASSAGLAGGTDTQYF. The CDR3 DNA reads as TGTGCCAGCAGCGCCGGGCTAGCGGGAGGAACAGATACGCAGTATTTT.

The gene calls are TRBV4-1 and TRBJ2-5, with a weak D call TRBD1 (6 bases). The germline V gene has CDR1 MGHRA and CDR2 YSYEKL. V shed 4 bases and J shed 5 bases, with 14 bases lying between them. The CDR3 is 14 residues long. For the CDR3, the DNA is TGCGCCAGCAGCCCAACGACACAGGGCGAGACCCAGTACTTC. Amino acid sequence: CASSPTTQGETQYF.

CDR3 nucleotides: TGTGCCAGCGGTTTTAGCGAAGTCACCTACAATGAGCAGTTCTTC. It encodes CASGFSEVTYNEQFF. This rearrangement joins TRBV7-9 to TRBJ2-1; perhaps TRBD2 as D (5 bases). The CDR3 totals 15 residues. Germline V lookup: CDR1 SEHNR, CDR2 FQNEAQ (reference sequence). Trimming took off 8 bases at V and 2 bases at J, with 16 bases between the two ends.

This clone has only a few counts. V and J are TRBV18 and TRBJ2-7; tentative D call: TRBD2 (5 bases). Germline values: CDR1 KGHSH, CDR2 LQKENI. With 4 bases removed from V and 5 bases from J, the gap between germline ends came to 9 bases. The CDR3 has 12 amino acids. The CDR3 protein is CASSRGIDEQYF. DNA of the CDR3: TGTGCCAGCTCACGAGGGATCGACGAGCAGTACTTC.

The chain couples TRBV11-3 to TRBJ2-7; 7 bases map to TRBD1. Trimming at V came to 3 bases and at J to 5 bases, leaving 4 bases not matched to a gene. The germline V gene encodes CDR1 SGHNT and CDR2 YENEEA. This CDR3 contains 13 residues. This CDR3 is CASSLNRGNEQYF. Here the CDR3 DNA reads TGTGCCAGCAGCTTGAACAGGGGTAACGAGCAGTACTTC.

This sequence joins TRBV18 and TRBJ2-1, with D maybe TRBD2 (5 bases). Germline assignment: CDR1 KGHSH and CDR2 LQKENI. Trimming took 3 bases from V and 6 from J, leaving 30 bases between them. This CDR3 is built from 20 residues. This chain's CDR3 is CASSPRDRAVSYGMGNEQFF. CDR3 coding DNA: TGTGCCAGCTCACCGAGGGATAGGGCAGTGAGTTATGGCATGGGCAATGAGCAGTTCTTC.

The chain uses TRBV6-6 and TRBJ1-2, with 8 bases aligning to TRBD1. The V gene end was trimmed by 6 bases and the J gene end by 6 bases; junction bases not matched to a gene: 9. CDR1 and CDR2 (germline): MNHNY, SVGAGI (reference sequence). The CDR3 consists of 14 residues. The CDR3: CASSSRQGFHGYTF. CDR3 in DNA: TGTGCCAGCAGCTCACGACAGGGGTTTCATGGCTACACCTTC.

This clone was seen a single time. The chain joins TRBV7-9 to TRBJ2-3, with 15 bases fitting TRBD2. CDR1 and CDR2 (germline): SEHNR, FQNEAQ (reference sequence). V lost 5 bases and J lost 5; bases outside the gene matches: 2. The CDR3 is 15 residues long. The CDR3 region has the DNA TGTGCCAGCAGCCGGACTAGCGGGGGGGGAGATACGCAGTATTTT. It encodes CASSRTSGGGDTQYF. The entire variable domain, with the rest obtained from reference TRBV7-9 and TRBJ2-3, is as follows: DTGVSQNPRHKITKRGQNVTFRCDPISEHNRLYWYRQTLGQGPEFLTYFQNEAQLEKSRLLSDRFSAERPKGSFSTLEIQRTEQGDSAMYLCASSRTSGGGDTQYFGPGTRLTVL.

The gene calls are TRBV2 and TRBJ2-1; perhaps TRBD2 as D (6 bases). V lost 4 bases, J lost 5 bases, and 15 bases lay in between. CDR3 size: 15 residues. The germline V gene encodes CDR1 SNHLY and CDR2 FYNNEI. The CDR3 protein is CASSGFLAENNEQFF. The CDR3 DNA is TGTGCCAGCAGTGGGTTTTTAGCGGAGAACAATGAGCAGTTCTTC.